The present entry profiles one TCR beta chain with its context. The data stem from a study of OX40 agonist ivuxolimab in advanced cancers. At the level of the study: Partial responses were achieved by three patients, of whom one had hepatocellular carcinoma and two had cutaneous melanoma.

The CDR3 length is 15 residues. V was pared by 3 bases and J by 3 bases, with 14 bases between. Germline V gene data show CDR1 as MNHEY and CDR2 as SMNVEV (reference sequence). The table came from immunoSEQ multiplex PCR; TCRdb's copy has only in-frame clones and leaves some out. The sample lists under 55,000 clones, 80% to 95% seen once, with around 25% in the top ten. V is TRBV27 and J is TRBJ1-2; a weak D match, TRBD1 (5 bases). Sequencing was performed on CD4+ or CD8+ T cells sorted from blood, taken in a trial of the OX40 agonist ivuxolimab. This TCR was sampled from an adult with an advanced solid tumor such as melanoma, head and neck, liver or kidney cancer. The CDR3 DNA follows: TGTGCCAGCAGTTTCATGGGGGACCGAGACTATGGCTACACCTTC. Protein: CASSFMGDRDYGYTF.